This T cell receptor (beta chain) comes out of a study of blood T cell repertoires in COVID-19. The wider study: In each case, the material was cDNA or gDNA derived from T cells, B-cell-depleted T cells, or PBMCs.

Produced via immunoSEQ multiplex PCR; TCRdb's table is partial and in-frame only. Among about 400,000 clones listed, around 90% were seen once. Participants were aged roughly 18 to 90 years from 24 US areas. Clinical history as reported by participants underpinned cohort assignment. The CDR3 consists of 13 residues. V was trimmed by 4 bases and J by 0 bases, leaving 6 bases between them. The germline gives CDR1 MGHDK, CDR2 SYGVNS. V is TRBV25-1 and J is TRBJ1-1; D gene unclear. The sample comprised PBMCs or T cells enriched from blood (not recorded which). The source is a woman in her forties with acute COVID-19. The CDR3 here is CASSVHLNTEAFF. Written as DNA, the CDR3 is TGTGCCAGCAGTGTACACCTGAACACTGAAGCTTTCTTT.